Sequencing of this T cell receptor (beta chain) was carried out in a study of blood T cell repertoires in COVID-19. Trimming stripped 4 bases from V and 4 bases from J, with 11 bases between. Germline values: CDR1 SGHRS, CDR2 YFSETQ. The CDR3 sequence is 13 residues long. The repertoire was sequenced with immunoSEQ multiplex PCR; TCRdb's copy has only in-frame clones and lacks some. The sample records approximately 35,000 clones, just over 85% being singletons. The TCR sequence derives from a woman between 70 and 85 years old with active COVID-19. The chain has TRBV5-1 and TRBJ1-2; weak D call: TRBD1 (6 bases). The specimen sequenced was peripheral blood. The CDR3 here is CASSPGQPYGYTF. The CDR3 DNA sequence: TGCGCCAGCAGCCCCGGACAGCCCTATGGCTACACCTTC.